A single T cell receptor beta chain is shown here with its context. The data were taken from a study of blood T cell repertoires in COVID-19. Study information: Acute and convalescent COVID-19 samples came from the United States, Italy and Spain. In each case, the material was cDNA or gDNA derived from T cells, B-cell-depleted T cells, or PBMCs.

Measured with immunoSEQ multiplex PCR; TCRdb has only the in-frame clones, and not every one. The sample holds almost 65,000 clones, 88% seen once. The CDR3 runs 10 residues. CDR1 is SGDLS and CDR2 is YYNGEE in the germline V gene. Trimming left V 5 bases short and J 2 bases short, with 2 bases between. This TCR came from a woman aged 55-70 years with COVID-19, enrolled during active disease. Sequenced input: peripheral blood. This chain connects TRBV9 to TRBJ2-7, with D uncertain. CDR3 in DNA: TGTGCCAGCAGTACCTACGAGCAGTACTTC. Protein sequence: CASSTYEQYF. Together with reference TRBV9 and TRBJ2-7, the CDR3 gives the full variable domain: DSGVTQTPKHLITATGQRVTLRCSPRSGDLSVYWYQQSLDQGLQFLIQYYNGEERAKGNILERFSAQQFPDLHSELNLSSLELGDSALYFCASSTYEQYFGPGTRLTVT.